These 11 T cell receptor beta chains originate from one sample sequenced in a study of T cells in Graves' hyperthyroidism and ophthalmopathy. The CDR3 regions of TCR beta were amplified from RNA transcripts. RT-PCR in the first round (using the HTBI primer set) targeted the TCR CDR3. Using its own MiXCR run on the multiplex PCR reads, TCRdb lists one record per CDR3 protein. The table records hundreds of thousands of distinct CDR3 sequences, 15% to 20% of them present only once. The sequencing sample was made of blood. The receptors were sampled from a woman aged 45-60 years with Graves' hyperthyroidism that later progressed to Graves' ophthalmopathy.

This clonotype has just a few counts. The chain joins TRBV20-1 to TRBJ2-3; 8 nucleotides agree with TRBD2. Germline-derived CDR1 and CDR2 are DFQATT and SNEGSKA (reference sequence). There are 15 residues in the CDR3. J lost 1 base, V lost 3 bases, and 6 bases had no gene match. The CDR3 here is CSASKSGGGTDTQYF. Here the CDR3 DNA reads TGCAGTGCTAGCAAGAGCGGGGGCGGCACAGATACGCAGTATTTT.

This rearrangement joins TRBV24-1 to TRBJ2-1; D might be TRBD1 (5 bases). Germline V lookup: CDR1 KGHDR, CDR2 SFDVKD. The CDR3 is made up of 15 amino acids. The germline V and J ends were trimmed by 1 base and 8 bases, with 14 bases remaining between them. CDR3 region: CATSDFRQLSDEQFF. The CDR3 nucleotides are TGTGCCACCAGTGATTTTAGACAGCTAAGTGATGAGCAGTTCTTC.

This clonotype was picked up a small number of times. The CDR3: CASRGITVYEQYF. Here the CDR3 DNA reads TGTGCCAGCAGGGGAATTACAGTATACGAGCAGTACTTC. V and J are TRBV27 and TRBJ2-7; D unclear. The CDR3 contains 13 residues. V lost 6 bases, J lost 4 bases, and 13 bases lay in between. The V gene's germline CDR1 is MNHEY and CDR2 SMNVEV (reference sequence).

This clonotype has at least ten counts. The V gene is TRBV27, the J gene TRBJ2-7; D remains unclear. Between the trimmed V and J ends, which lost 5 bases and 7 bases, there was a span of 15 bases. Germline V CDR1 and CDR2: MNHEY, SMNVEV (reference sequence). This CDR3 has 13 amino acids. CDR3 sequence (DNA): TGTGCCAGCAGTCCTGGGTTCCCTAGAGAGCAGTACTTC. It codes for CASSPGFPREQYF.

The gene calls are TRBV28 and TRBJ1-2; no clear D. Germline assignment: CDR1 MDHEN and CDR2 SYDVKM. The CDR3 spans 16 residues. V lost 6 bases and J 3 bases, leaving 20 bases between the germline ends. CDR3 nucleotide sequence: TGTGCCAGCAGCACACCCTGGGGAGGTAGGGACTATGGCTACACCTTC. Translation: CASSTPWGGRDYGYTF.

The table lists this clonotype with a count of one. Here the CDR3 reads CSARGENIQYF. Written as DNA, the CDR3 is TGCAGTGCTAGAGGGGAAAACATTCAGTACTTC. V is TRBV20-1 and J is TRBJ2-4; D not certain. The V gene lost 1 base and the J gene lost 5 bases, with 3 bases spanning the gap. The CDR3 has 11 amino acids. The germline V gene has CDR1 DFQATT and CDR2 SNEGSKA (reference sequence).

The chain couples TRBV9 to TRBJ1-2; 11 nucleotides agree with TRBD1. CDR1 and CDR2 (germline): SGDLS, YYNGEE. V lost 1 base and J lost 2; bases outside the gene matches: 7. The CDR3 runs to 17 residues. CDR3 region: CASSVSTGTGGNYGYTF. CDR3 nucleotide sequence: TGTGCCAGCAGCGTATCGACCGGGACAGGGGGAAACTATGGCTACACCTTC.

This clonotype was counted a few times. V gene TRBV7-8 combines with J gene TRBJ1-3; D perhaps matches TRBD1 (5 bases). The CDR3 is made up of 16 amino acids. Germline loops: CDR1 SGHVS, CDR2 FQNEAQ. The V end was cut by 0 bases, the J end by 2 bases, with 11 bases between. The CDR3 region is CASSLARREAGNTIYF. The DNA for the CDR3 is TGTGCCAGCAGCTTAGCGCGCAGGGAAGCTGGAAACACCATATATTTT.

V gene TRBV29-1 combines with J gene TRBJ1-1; 10 bases agree with TRBD1. Germline V gene lookup returns CDR1 SQVTM and CDR2 ANQGSEA. Trimming removed 6 bases from V and 1 base from J; junction bases left unmatched: 11. The length of the CDR3 is 16 residues. The CDR3 region has the DNA TGCAGCGTCACGACCACGGGACAGGGGAAGAACACTGAAGCTTTCTTT. Translated, it gives CSVTTTGQGKNTEAFF.

V gene TRBV10-2 combines with J gene TRBJ2-2; weak D call: TRBD1 (7 bases). The CDR3 sequence is 14 residues long. CDR1 is WSHSY and CDR2 is SAAADI in the germline V gene. Between the trimmed V and J ends, which lost 7 bases and 6 bases, there was a span of 15 bases. This CDR3 is CASTPRGDAGELFF. The CDR3 coding sequence is TGCGCCAGCACCCCCAGGGGGGACGCCGGGGAGCTGTTTTTT.

V usage is TRBV6-1 and J usage is TRBJ2-2, with 9 bases aligning to TRBD2. V lost 5 bases, J lost 1 base, and 2 bases stayed unmatched. The V gene's germline CDR1 is MNHNS and CDR2 SASEGT. The CDR3 is 15 amino acids. The CDR3 loop reads CASSSSGRNTGELFF. CDR3 in DNA: TGTGCCAGCAGTAGTAGCGGGAGGAACACCGGGGAGCTGTTTTTT.